This TCR beta chain was captured by sequencing in a study of post-analysis software for immune sequencing data. Notes on the study in general: Analysis by F measure revealed that same-batch samples clustered strongly together. Relative to controls, patients with multiple sclerosis showed significantly lower normalized Chao1 diversity. Comparison of patients with controls showed about 5 TRBV segments more frequent in patients, TRBV5-6, TRBV5-1 and TRBV20-1 among them.

Germline V gene lookup returns CDR1 ENHRY and CDR2 SYGVKD. Germline trimming cut 10 bases from V and 10 bases from J; bases unmatched to any gene: 15. This CDR3 contains 15 residues. A few counts support this clonotype. What it binds is not known. Libraries were made from TCR beta cDNA, and they carried unique molecular identifiers. Yield was 450,000 to 650,000 cDNA molecules from 1 to 10 million T cells. MiXCR was run by TCRdb on the PCR reads, yielding one entry per CDR3 protein. Found here are more than 450,000 distinct CDR3 sequences, 44% of them singletons; the top ten hold 1.7%. This chain joins TRBV10-3 and TRBJ1-6, with TRBD1 identical over 8 bases. This sequence was found in a girl aged 10 to 17 with multiple sclerosis. Sequencing used blood. CDR3 nucleotides: TGTGCCACCAGAACCCACGGACAGGGAGTCTCACCCCTCCACTTT. This codes for CATRTHGQGVSPLHF.